These 5 T cell receptor beta chains were sequenced from one sample in a study of blood T cells in healthy people across ages (dated by TCRdb to 2013 to 2016). The library was generated by 5' RACE. A second roughly 6 to 11 cycle PCR used a sample-barcoded 5' primer and a J-beta primer mix. The public reads were reanalyzed by TCRdb: fastp trimming at Q25, MiXCR alignment, in-frame beta chains only. Records with the same CDR3 protein are collapsed into one entry carrying the most frequent genes and DNA. A total of around 1,900,000 distinct CDR3 sequences appear in this sample, around 42% of them only once. The top ten clones comprise 20% to 25% of the sample. Material for sequencing was blood. These receptors came from a human donor in good health.

In its sample, this clonotype was seen a few times. The chain joins TRBV5-6 to TRBJ2-7; D remains ambiguous. The CDR3 spans 12 residues. Germline-derived CDR1 and CDR2 are SGHDT and YYEEEE. V lost 8 bases, J lost 6 bases, and 15 bases lay in between. CDR3 amino acids: CASSLGVAEQYF. CDR3 DNA sequence: TGTGCCAGTAGCCTTGGGGTCGCCGAGCAGTACTTC.

Points on this clonotype: At one end, the junction sequence differs from germline, possibly due to a read error. The chain is built from TRBV7-9 and TRBJ2-5, with TRBD2 matching over 9 bases. CDR3 size: 14 residues. The germline V gene has CDR1 SEHNR and CDR2 FQNEAQ (reference sequence). CDR3 bases: TGCGCCAGCAGCTTAGGGACTAGCTACAATGAGCAGTACTTC. Protein sequence: CASSLGTSYNEQYF.

Only a few counts were recorded for this clonotype. This chain uses TRBV28 with TRBJ2-7; the D gene is possibly TRBD1 (5 bases). Germline loops: CDR1 MDHEN, CDR2 SYDVKM. V gave up 3 bases and J gave up 6 bases, with 15 bases separating them. The CDR3 has 14 residues. As DNA, the CDR3 is TGTGCCAGCAGTTTCTCAGGGAATTTGGGCGAGCAGTACTTC. It is translated as CASSFSGNLGEQYF. Looking up the rest from reference TRBV28 and TRBJ2-7 gives the full variable domain: DVKVTQSSRYLVKRTGEKVFLECVQDMDHENMFWYRQDPGLGLRLIYFSYDVKMKEKGDIPEGYSVSREKKERFSLILESASTNQTSMYLCASSFSGNLGEQYFGPGTRLTVT.

Here the CDR3 DNA reads TGCGCCAGCAGCTTGTCCCCGATGAGCTCCTACGAGCAGTACTTC. Its protein product is CASSLSPMSSYEQYF. The rearrangement links TRBV5-1 to TRBJ2-7; D remains ambiguous. The CDR3 contains 15 residues. Deletions cut 1 base from V and 0 bases from J, with 11 bases between. Germline V lookup: CDR1 SGHRS, CDR2 YFSETQ.

The J gene is TRBJ1-2, the V gene TRBV5-1; no definite D call. The CDR3 spans 13 residues. The germline gives CDR1 SGHRS, CDR2 YFSETQ. Trimming left V 0 bases short and J 8 bases short, with 11 bases between. For the CDR3, the DNA is TGCGCCAGCAGCTTGGCGGACGGCCTGGGCTACACCTTC. Protein sequence: CASSLADGLGYTF.